Following are 25 T cell receptor beta chains from one sample sequenced in a study of cytomegalovirus exposure and HLA in healthy donors. PCR amplification relied on 60 Vbeta primers (plus 13 Jbeta primers). Assay: immunoSEQ multiplex PCR; the TCRdb copy retains only in-frame clones and omits some. The sample includes about 220,000 clones, about 80% of them seen just once. The sample consisted of PBMCs. All receptors come from a man in his forties or fifties in good health and CMV-seropositive.

The chain uses TRBV9 and TRBJ1-5; D is unresolved. The CDR3 is made up of 13 amino acids. Trimming shortened V by 4 bases and J by 6 bases, and 11 bases separated the two germline ends. CDR1 is SGDLS, CDR2 YYNGEE, per germline. CDR3 bases: TGTGCCAGCAGCCCCCGTCCGGGTCAGCCCCAGCATTTT. Its protein product is CASSPRPGQPQHF.

The chain uses TRBV7-9 and TRBJ2-5, with TRBD2 matching over 12 bases. Germline CDR1 reads SEHNR; CDR2 reads FQNEAQ (reference sequence). CDR3 length: 16 residues. Trimming cost V 2 bases and J 4 bases; bases outside gene matches: 5. The CDR3 is CASSLPSGRAGETQYF. For the CDR3, the DNA is TGTGCCAGCAGCTTACCTAGCGGGAGGGCAGGAGAGACCCAGTACTTC.

The CDR3 here is CASSRKVGSNEQFF. The CDR3 DNA reads as TGTGCCAGCTCACGGAAGGTGGGGAGCAATGAGCAGTTCTTC. The V call is TRBV18, the J call TRBJ2-1; D is perhaps TRBD2 (5 bases). In germline, CDR1 is KGHSH, CDR2 LQKENI. V was clipped by 4 bases and J by 6 bases, with 13 bases between them. The CDR3 is 14 amino acids.

This clone has just a few counts. The chain carries TRBV5-1 and TRBJ2-5, with TRBD2 identical over 11 bases. Germline-derived CDR1 and CDR2 are SGHRS and YFSETQ. The V gene end was trimmed by 0 bases and the J gene end by 5 bases; junction bases not matched to a gene: 3. This CDR3 is built from 15 residues. The CDR3 loop is CASSLAASGRETQYF. The CDR3 DNA reads as TGCGCCAGCAGCTTGGCAGCTAGCGGGAGGGAGACCCAGTACTTC.

CDR3 DNA sequence: TGTGCCTGGAGTGTACAAAGAGGGGGCGCTTACACCGGGGAGCTGTTTTTT. Translated, it gives CAWSVQRGGAYTGELFF. The chain couples TRBV30 to TRBJ2-2; TRBD1 matches 7 bases. V was pared by 0 bases and J by 3 bases, with 10 bases of the junction left unmatched. The CDR3 runs to 17 residues. From germline, CDR1 is GTSNPN and CDR2 SVGIG (reference sequence).

The chain combines TRBV15 with TRBJ2-1; TRBD2 aligns across 11 bases. Losses at the gene ends were 5 bases for V and 8 bases for J; bases not matched to a gene: 11. CDR1 is LNHNV and CDR2 is YYDKDF in the germline V gene (reference sequence). There are 16 residues in the CDR3. CDR3 nucleotide sequence: TGTGCCACCAGCGCAAGACTAGCGGGACGGAGGGATGAGCAGTTCTTC. This encodes CATSARLAGRRDEQFF.

The genes are TRBV5-4 and TRBJ1-2, with D perhaps TRBD1 (6 bases). CDR1 is SGHNT, CDR2 YYREEE, per germline (reference sequence). CDR3 length: 16 residues. Trimming pared 1 base from V and 0 bases from J, leaving 13 bases between. CDR3 loop: CASSLFGGQANYGYTF. Written as DNA, the CDR3 is TGTGCCAGCAGCTTGTTCGGGGGGCAAGCTAACTATGGCTACACCTTC.

With regard to this clone: One end of the junction does not line up with germline, which may come from a read error. The chain couples TRBV6-6 to TRBJ2-5; maybe TRBD2 (6 bases). Germline loops: CDR1 MNHNY, CDR2 SVGAGI (reference sequence). This CDR3 is 16 amino acids long. The CDR3 DNA reads TGTGCCAGCAGTGACTCGGTGTGGAGGGCTCAGGAGACCCAGTACTTC. Translated, it gives CASSDSVWRAQETQYF.

The V gene is TRBV19, the J gene TRBJ2-1, with D possibly being TRBD2 (6 bases). In germline, CDR1 is LNHDA, CDR2 SQIVND (reference sequence). The V and J ends lost 5 bases and 9 bases respectively, with 8 bases between them. CDR3 size: 11 residues. In nucleotides, the CDR3 is TGTGCCAGTAGTGTAGCGGTTGAGCAGTTCTTC. This codes for CASSVAVEQFF.

V gene TRBV12-2 combines with J gene TRBJ1-5; the DNA was not compared with TRBD1, the D call given in the table. TRBV12-2 is described as a pseudogene. The CDR3 spans 15 residues. CDR3 sequence: CASRSQGRSNQPQHF. The CDR3 DNA follows: TGTGCAAGTCGCTCCCAGGGTAGGAGCAATCAGCCCCAGCATTTT.

The V call is TRBV5-1, the J call TRBJ2-5; D possibly corresponds to TRBD1 (6 bases). Between the trimmed V and J ends, which lost 4 bases and 1 base, there was a span of 11 bases. Germline values: CDR1 SGHRS, CDR2 YFSETQ. The CDR3 runs 14 residues. The CDR3 loop is CASSTGQLQETQYF. The CDR3 DNA follows: TGCGCCAGCAGCACCGGACAGCTCCAAGAGACCCAGTACTTC. The full variable domain, with the rest looked up from reference TRBV5-1 and TRBJ2-5, is KAGVTQTPRYLIKTRGQQVTLSCSPISGHRSVSWYQQTPGQGLQFLFEYFSETQRNKGNFPGRFSGRQFSNSRSEMNVSTLELGDSALYLCASSTGQLQETQYFGPGTRLLVL.

The count of this clone is one. The chain combines TRBV10-1 with TRBJ1-2; D remains unclear. Germline loops: CDR1 WNHNN, CDR2 SYGVQD (reference sequence). The CDR3 has 13 amino acids. Trimming cost V 2 bases and J 4 bases, with 8 bases left between them. CDR3 coding DNA: TGCGCCAGCAGTGAGGGCCTTCTCTATGGCTACACCTTC. Translating gives CASSEGLLYGYTF.

This chain joins TRBV27 and TRBJ2-2; 7 positions match TRBD1. This CDR3 has 16 amino acids. The V segment lost 2 bases and the J segment 2 bases; nucleotides outside the gene matches: 5. CDR1 is MNHEY, CDR2 SMNVEV, per germline (reference sequence). CDR3 sequence reads: CASSLPTGINTGELFF. As DNA, the CDR3 is TGTGCCAGCAGTTTACCGACAGGGATTAACACCGGGGAGCTGTTTTTT.

This rearrangement joins TRBV5-1 to TRBJ2-6; 9 bases align to TRBD1. CDR1 and CDR2 (germline): SGHRS, YFSETQ. The CDR3 extends over 17 amino acids. V dropped 3 bases and J dropped 0; count of bases not matched to a gene: 4. The CDR3 sequence is CASSWDRASSGANVLTF. CDR3 coding DNA: TGCGCCAGCAGCTGGGACAGGGCGAGCTCTGGGGCCAACGTCCTGACTTTC.

Notes on this clone: The junction differs from germline at one of its ends, possibly a read error. The chain uses TRBV10-3 and TRBJ2-7, with 7 bases identical to TRBD2. The CDR3 covers 16 residues. Germline lookup yields CDR1 ENHRY and CDR2 SYGVKD. CDR3: CAIGDSRVGGPDEQYF. CDR3 nucleotide sequence: TGTGCCATCGGTGACTCAAGGGTGGGAGGGCCAGACGAGCAGTACTTC.

The chain employs TRBV29-1 and TRBJ2-1, with 9 bases fitting TRBD2. Germline V CDR1 and CDR2: SQVTM, ANQGSEA. This CDR3 region has 15 residues. After removal of 3 bases from V and 6 bases from J, the junction contained 9 bases not matched to a gene. The DNA of the CDR3 is TGCAGCGTTGAGGTTTTAGCGGGAGTAGGCAATGAGCAGTTCTTC. This gives the protein CSVEVLAGVGNEQFF.

The V call is TRBV7-8, the J call TRBJ1-4; no clear D. This CDR3 is 14 amino acids long. Germline CDR1 SGHVS, CDR2 FQNEAQ. Trimming stripped 5 bases from V and 0 bases from J, with 7 bases between. The CDR3 region is CASSPQSTNEKLFF. The CDR3 nucleotides read TGTGCCAGCAGCCCCCAGTCAACTAATGAAAAACTGTTTTTT.

The rearrangement uses TRBV5-1 and TRBJ2-3; 8 bases fit TRBD1. There are 17 residues in the CDR3. The V and J ends lost 1 base and 1 base, in that order; junction bases with no gene match: 8. CDR1 is SGHRS, CDR2 YFSETQ, per germline. The CDR3, as DNA: TGCGCCAGCAGCTTGACCAGACAGGGGCGTCGCACAGATACGCAGTATTTT. The encoded protein is CASSLTRQGRRTDTQYF.

The J gene is TRBJ2-1, the V gene TRBV5-1; 10 nucleotides match TRBD2. The length of the CDR3 is 17 residues. Per germline, CDR1 SGHRS and CDR2 YFSETQ. V gave up 0 bases and J gave up 6 bases; unmatched junction bases: 9. The CDR3 DNA sequence: TGCGCCAGCAGCTTGGCTAGCGGGAGTATGGGGGGCAATGAGCAGTTCTTC. It is translated as CASSLASGSMGGNEQFF.

This sequence joins TRBV11-3 and TRBJ1-1; D is undetermined. Trimming stripped 5 bases from V and 0 bases from J, with 13 bases between. The CDR3 totals 15 residues. CDR1 is SGHNT and CDR2 is YENEEA in the germline V gene. CDR3 in DNA: TGTGCCAGCAGCCCGGAGGAGGGATTGAACACTGAAGCTTTCTTT. Amino acids: CASSPEEGLNTEAFF.

The V and J genes are TRBV9 and TRBJ1-5; a possible D gene is TRBD1 (6 bases). Germline CDR1 SGDLS, CDR2 YYNGEE. There are 14 residues in the CDR3. Trimming left V 0 bases short and J 4 bases short, with 8 bases between. CDR3 region: CASSVGTENQPQHF. The DNA for the CDR3 is TGTGCCAGCAGCGTAGGGACAGAGAATCAGCCCCAGCATTTT. The variable domain in full, with the rest retrieved from reference TRBV9 and TRBJ1-5, is DSGVTQTPKHLITATGQRVTLRCSPRSGDLSVYWYQQSLDQGLQFLIQYYNGEERAKGNILERFSAQQFPDLHSELNLSSLELGDSALYFCASSVGTENQPQHFGDGTRLSIL.

The rearrangement uses TRBV6-1 and TRBJ2-3; 10 nucleotides agree with TRBD1. The CDR3 consists of 15 residues. Trimming at V came to 3 bases and at J to 7 bases, leaving 7 bases not matched to a gene. Germline V gene data show CDR1 as MNHNS and CDR2 as SASEGT. This CDR3 is CASSDRDRGLYTQYF. For the CDR3, the DNA is TGTGCCAGCAGTGACCGGGACAGGGGATTATATACGCAGTATTTT.

J is TRBJ2-2 and V is TRBV29-1; a possible D gene is TRBD2 (5 bases). CDR1 is SQVTM and CDR2 is ANQGSEA in the germline V gene. This CDR3 has 13 amino acids. V was pared by 2 bases and J by 3 bases, with 7 bases between. CDR3 in amino acids: CSVESRDTGELFF. The DNA of the CDR3 is TGCAGCGTTGAATCGCGGGACACCGGGGAGCTGTTTTTT.

The chain links TRBV9 to TRBJ2-1; D ambiguous. Germline CDR1 and CDR2: SGDLS and YYNGEE. Trimming pared 4 bases from V and 7 bases from J, leaving 15 bases between. CDR3 length: 14 residues. The CDR3 DNA follows: TGTGCCAGCAGCCCGCCCGGGTCAGAGAATGAGCAGTTCTTC. Protein: CASSPPGSENEQFF. Drawing the rest from reference TRBV9 and TRBJ2-1, the complete variable domain is DSGVTQTPKHLITATGQRVTLRCSPRSGDLSVYWYQQSLDQGLQFLIQYYNGEERAKGNILERFSAQQFPDLHSELNLSSLELGDSALYFCASSPPGSENEQFFGPGTRLTVL.

The rearrangement joins TRBV5-1 to TRBJ2-2, with D unclear. V lost 0 bases and J lost 5, with 8 bases in between. This CDR3 has 14 amino acids. The germline gives CDR1 SGHRS, CDR2 YFSETQ. CDR3 in DNA: TGCGCCAGCAGCTTGGCCCCGGGTACCGGGGAGCTGTTTTTT. Translation: CASSLAPGTGELFF.